The rows below give T cell receptor beta chains drawn from one sample of a study of tumor-infiltrating lymphocytes in primary liver carcinoma. TCRdb reanalysed the multiplex PCR reads using MiXCR and keeps one entry per CDR3 protein. Among around 56,000 distinct CDR3 sequences, 65% to 80% were seen once, and the ten largest hold about 56%. The specimen was liver tumor tissue from sampling region 2. The receptor source for this set is a man in his forties or fifties with primary liver carcinoma and hepatitis B virus infection. CDR3s include the opening cysteine and the closing phenylalanine or tryptophan. A D gene is named only where the DNA matches it firmly. Only part of the rows carry a size: once, few, many, or a class if the clone is expanded.

j_gene: TRBJ2-6
d_gene: TRBD2
abundance: once
v_gene: TRBV4-3
CDR3nt: TGCGCCAGCAGCCAAGTCGGGAGGGGGGTTGGGGTCAACGTCCTGACTTTC
CDR3aa: CASSQVGRGVGVNVLTF

j_gene: TRBJ2-3
d_gene: -
abundance: -
v_gene: TRBV11-1
CDR3nt: TGTGCCAGCAGCTCCGGGGGAATCCCAGATACGCAGTATTTT
CDR3aa: CASSSGGIPDTQYF

j_gene: TRBJ2-7
d_gene: TRBD1
abundance: -
v_gene: TRBV12-3/TRBV12-4
CDR3nt: TGTGCCAACAGCCGCACCGGGACAGGGACCTACGAGGAGTACTTC
CDR3aa: CANSRTGTGTYEEYF

j_gene: TRBJ2-5
d_gene: -
abundance: -
v_gene: TRBV11-2
CDR3nt: TGTGCCAACATCCAAACTCCTGGCGGAGGGAAAGAAACCCAGTACTTC
CDR3aa: CANIQTPGGGKETQYF

j_gene: TRBJ1-6
d_gene: -
abundance: -
v_gene: TRBV6-5
CDR3nt: TGTGCCATCAGGCACGGGGGGGTGAATAATTCACTCCTCCACTTT
CDR3aa: CAIRHGGVNNSLLHF

j_gene: TRBJ1-5
d_gene: -
abundance: -
v_gene: TRBV6-2/TRBV6-3
CDR3nt: TGTGACAGCAGTTACTTTCATAGCAATAAGCCCCAGCATTTT
CDR3aa: CDSSYFHSNKPQHF

j_gene: TRBJ2-7
d_gene: -
abundance: -
v_gene: TRBV29-1
CDR3nt: TGCAGCCAGAGATCGGGGTCTGGGGGGCAGTACTTC
CDR3aa: CSQRSGSGGQYF

j_gene: TRBJ1-2
d_gene: -
abundance: -
v_gene: TRBV4-3
CDR3nt: TGCGCCAGCGGCCAGGCAGGGGCAGGGAGGAACTATGGCTGCACCTTC
CDR3aa: CASGQAGAGRNYGCTF

j_gene: TRBJ2-7
d_gene: TRBD1
abundance: once
v_gene: TRBV12-3/TRBV12-4
CDR3nt: TGTGTCAGCAGTTTAGGACAGGGGGCCATCTACGAACAGTACTTC
CDR3aa: CVSSLGQGAIYEQYF

j_gene: TRBJ1-5
d_gene: -
abundance: once
v_gene: TRBV4-1
CDR3nt: TGCGCCAGCAGCCAATGGGGGGTGGGGGCAGTTGAGCCCCAGCATTTT
CDR3aa: CASSQWGVGAVEPQHF

j_gene: TRBJ2-2
d_gene: -
abundance: -
v_gene: TRBV6-2/TRBV6-3
CDR3nt: TGTGCCAGCAGTTACTGGAGGGGGGCGAACACCGGGGAGCTGTTTTTT
CDR3aa: CASSYWRGANTGELFF

j_gene: TRBJ1-5
d_gene: -
abundance: -
v_gene: TRBV6-2/TRBV6-3
CDR3nt: TGTGCCAGCAGGTCTAACAGGGTCAATCAGCCCCAGCATTTT
CDR3aa: CASRSNRVNQPQHF

j_gene: TRBJ2-1
d_gene: TRBD2
abundance: few
v_gene: TRBV4-2
CDR3nt: TGTGCCAGCAGCCAACCTGGACTAGCGGTGCAGTTCTTC
CDR3aa: CASSQPGLAVQFF

j_gene: TRBJ2-7
d_gene: -
abundance: -
v_gene: TRBV11-2
CDR3nt: TGTGTCAGCAGGCAAGGAACAGGGAGAACCTACGAGCAGTACTTC
CDR3aa: CVSRQGTGRTYEQYF

j_gene: TRBJ2-2
d_gene: TRBD2
abundance: once
v_gene: TRBV12-3/TRBV12-4
CDR3nt: TGTGCCAGCAGCCTACTAGCGCTCGCGAACACCGGGGAGCTGTTTTTT
CDR3aa: CASSLLALANTGELFF

j_gene: TRBJ2-3
d_gene: -
abundance: -
v_gene: TRBV11-2
CDR3nt: TGTGCCAGCACTGCCAGCACAGGTACGCAGTATTTT
CDR3aa: CASTASTGTQYF

j_gene: TRBJ2-5
d_gene: -
abundance: -
v_gene: TRBV4-3
CDR3nt: TGCGCCAGCAGCCAAGGAGTAGTGGGAGGAGGAGAGACCAAGTACTTC
CDR3aa: CASSQGVVGGGETKYF

j_gene: TRBJ2-5
d_gene: TRBD1
abundance: -
v_gene: TRBV20-1
CDR3nt: TGCAGTGTTACGGACCCGGGACAGGGACAAGAGACCCAGTACTTC
CDR3aa: CSVTDPGQGQETQYF

j_gene: TRBJ2-3
d_gene: TRBD1
abundance: -
v_gene: TRBV12-3/TRBV12-4
CDR3nt: TGTGCCAGCAGTTATAGCCGGGACAGTTTAGTTACATATACGCAGTATTTT
CDR3aa: CASSYSRDSLVTYTQYF

j_gene: TRBJ2-7
d_gene: -
abundance: many
v_gene: TRBV7-9
CDR3nt: TGTGCCAGCAGCTTGGGCTTGTCCGAGCAGTACTTC
CDR3aa: CASSLGLSEQYF

j_gene: TRBJ2-1
d_gene: -
abundance: -
v_gene: TRBV5-4
CDR3nt: TGTGCCATCAGCTTAGGGGGGGCGGCCCTGAGCTCCTACAATGAGCAGTTCTTT
CDR3aa: CAISLGGAALSSYNEQFF

j_gene: TRBJ2-7
d_gene: -
abundance: -
v_gene: TRBV7-9
CDR3nt: TGTGCCAGCAGCTTAGCTAGTACCTACGAGCAGTACTTC
CDR3aa: CASSLASTYEQYF

j_gene: TRBJ2-7
d_gene: TRBD1
abundance: -
v_gene: TRBV4-1
CDR3nt: TGCGGCAGCAGCCAAGGGGACAGGGGAGGCGTGCAGTACTTC
CDR3aa: CGSSQGDRGGVQYF

j_gene: TRBJ2-1
d_gene: TRBD1
abundance: -
v_gene: TRBV5-1
CDR3nt: TGCGCCAGCAGCCTCCTCGGGACAGGGGGTTACAATGAGCAGTTCTTC
CDR3aa: CASSLLGTGGYNEQFF